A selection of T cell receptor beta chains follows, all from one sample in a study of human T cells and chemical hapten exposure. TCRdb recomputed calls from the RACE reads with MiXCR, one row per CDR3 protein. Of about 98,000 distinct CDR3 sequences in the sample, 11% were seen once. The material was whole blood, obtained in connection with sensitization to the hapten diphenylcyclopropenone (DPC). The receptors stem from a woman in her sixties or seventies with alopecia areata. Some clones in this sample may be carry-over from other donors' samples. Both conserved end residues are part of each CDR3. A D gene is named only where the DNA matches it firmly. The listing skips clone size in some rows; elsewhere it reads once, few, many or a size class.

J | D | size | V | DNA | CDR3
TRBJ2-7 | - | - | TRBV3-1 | TGTGCCAGCAGCCAAGATCTGGCCAGGGCCCCCTACGAGCAGTACTTC | CASSQDLARAPYEQYF
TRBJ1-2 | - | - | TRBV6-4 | TGTGCCAGCAGTATGTACAGGGCTTCCTATGGCTGCACCTTC | CASSMYRASYGCTF
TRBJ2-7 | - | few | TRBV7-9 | TGTGCCAGCAGCTTAGCGGGACTTACCTACGAGCAGTACTTC | CASSLAGLTYEQYF
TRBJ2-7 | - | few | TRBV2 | TGTGCCAGCAGTGACCCGAGCAGGGGTACCTACGAGCAGTACTTC | CASSDPSRGTYEQYF
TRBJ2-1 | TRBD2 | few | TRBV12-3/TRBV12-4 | TGTGCCAGCAGCCGTAGACTAGCGGGGCTTAACAATGAGCAGTTCTTC | CASSRRLAGLNNEQFF
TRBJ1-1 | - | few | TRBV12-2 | TGTGCAAGTCGCTTGGCCTTGGACACTGAAGCTTTCTTT | CASRLALDTEAFF
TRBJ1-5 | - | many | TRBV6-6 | TGTGCCAGCAGTTACGGGGACAATCAGCCCCAGCATTTT | CASSYGDNQPQHF
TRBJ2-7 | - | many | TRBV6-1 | TGTGCCAGCGTCCATAACAGCCTCTACGAGCAGTACTTC | CASVHNSLYEQYF
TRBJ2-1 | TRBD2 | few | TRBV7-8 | TGTGCCAGCAGCACTCCTAGCGGGGGCCACTACAATGAGCAGTTCTTC | CASSTPSGGHYNEQFF
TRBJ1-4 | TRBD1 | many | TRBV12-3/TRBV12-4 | TGTGCCAGCAGTTTAGCTCCAGGGGGCTTTGAAAAACTGTTTTTT | CASSLAPGGFEKLFF
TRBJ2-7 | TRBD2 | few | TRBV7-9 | TGTGCCAGCGGGACTAGCGGGGGAACCTACGAGCAGTACTTC | CASGTSGGTYEQYF
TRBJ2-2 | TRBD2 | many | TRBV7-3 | TGTGCCAGCAGCCCGTCCGGCGGGGGGGCAAGGACCGGGGAGCTGTTTTTT | CASSPSGGGARTGELFF
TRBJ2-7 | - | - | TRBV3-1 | TGTGCCAGCAGCCCTAGACAGCGGAGAGCCTACGAGCAGTACTTC | CASSPRQRRAYEQYF